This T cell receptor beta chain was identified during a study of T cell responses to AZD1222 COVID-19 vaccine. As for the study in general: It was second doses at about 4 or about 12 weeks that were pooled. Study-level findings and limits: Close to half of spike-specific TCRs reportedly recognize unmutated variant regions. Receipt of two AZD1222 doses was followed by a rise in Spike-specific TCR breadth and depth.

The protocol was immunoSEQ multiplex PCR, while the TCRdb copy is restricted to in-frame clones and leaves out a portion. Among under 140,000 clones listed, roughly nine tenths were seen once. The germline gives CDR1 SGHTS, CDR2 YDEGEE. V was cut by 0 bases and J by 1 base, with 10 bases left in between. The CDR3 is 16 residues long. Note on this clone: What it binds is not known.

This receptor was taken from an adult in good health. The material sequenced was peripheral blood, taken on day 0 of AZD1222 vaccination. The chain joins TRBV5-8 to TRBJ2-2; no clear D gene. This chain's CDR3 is CASSLEGQMNTGELFF. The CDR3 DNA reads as TGTGCCAGCAGCTTGGAGGGTCAAATGAACACCGGGGAGCTGTTTTTT.